Below, 26 T cell receptor beta chains from the same sample are listed, as sequenced in a study of blood T cell repertoires in COVID-19 (dated by TCRdb to 2019 to 2021). The library was prepared using the immunoSEQ multiplex PCR assay. Held by TCRdb, this immuneACCESS table contains in-frame sequences only and omits some clones. Under half of the omission traces to an unresolved V gene where checked; the cause of the rest is unknown. The sample table shows 200,000 to 250,000 clones, and more than 85% are seen once. Approximately 6.8% of the sample is taken by the ten largest. The sequenced sample consisted of peripheral blood. These receptor sequences come from a woman aged 70-85 years with active or convalescent COVID-19.

The chain couples TRBV24-1 to TRBJ2-3; 9 positions agree with TRBD1. The length of the CDR3 is 17 residues. J was trimmed by 5 bases and V by 5 bases; bases with no gene match: 13. From germline, CDR1 is KGHDR and CDR2 SFDVKD. CDR3 loop: CATSGGTGLPGQDTQYF. CDR3 nucleotides: TGTGCCACCAGTGGTGGGACAGGGCTCCCCGGGCAAGATACGCAGTATTTT.

The chain recombines TRBV28 with TRBJ1-1; D is unresolved. V lost 1 base, J lost 12 bases, and 12 bases lay in between. CDR3 length: 12 residues. The V gene's germline CDR1 is MDHEN and CDR2 SYDVKM. The CDR3 nucleotides read TGTGCCAGCAGTTTATCGAGCTACGGTCCTTTCTTT. Protein: CASSLSSYGPFF.

The chain is built from TRBV7-9 and TRBJ1-6, with D perhaps matching TRBD1 (6 bases). Looked up from germline, CDR1 is SEHNR and CDR2 is FQNEAQ (reference sequence). The germline V and J ends were trimmed by 1 base and 10 bases, with 8 bases remaining between them. The CDR3 runs 13 residues. The DNA for the CDR3 is TGTGCCAGCAGCTTAGACAGGGAGTCACCCCTCCACTTT. It yields the protein CASSLDRESPLHF.

The V and J genes are TRBV7-3 and TRBJ1-2; D call uncertain. CDR1 SGHTA and CDR2 FQGTGA come from the germline V gene. V was pared by 2 bases and J by 8 bases, with 12 bases between. CDR3 length: 13 residues. Here the CDR3 reads CASSLSVPGGYTF. In nucleotides, the CDR3 is TGTGCCAGCAGCTTATCGGTCCCCGGGGGCTACACCTTC. Complete variable domain (other parts from reference TRBV7-3 and TRBJ1-2): GAGVSQTPSNKVTEKGKYVELRCDPISGHTALYWYRQSLGQGPEFLIYFQGTGAADDSGLPNDRFFAVRPEGSVSTLKIQRTERGDSAVYLCASSLSVPGGYTFGSGTRLTVV.

This chain uses TRBV6-5 with TRBJ2-5; TRBD1 matches 8 bases. The V gene's germline CDR1 is MNHEY and CDR2 SVGAGI. V was pared by 5 bases and J by 5 bases, with 10 bases of the junction left unmatched. The CDR3 sequence is 15 residues long. CDR3 sequence: CASSRRGQGWETQYF. The DNA for the CDR3 is TGTGCCAGCAGTCGACGAGGACAGGGCTGGGAGACCCAGTACTTC.

This clone was detected once. The CDR3 spells CASSLAQDEQFF. The CDR3 DNA reads TGTGCCAGCAGCTTAGCCCAGGATGAGCAGTTCTTC. The chain uses TRBV7-2 and TRBJ2-1; no clear D gene. CDR1 and CDR2 (germline): SGHTA, FQGNSA. There are 12 residues in the CDR3. V gave up 0 bases and J gave up 8 bases, with 5 bases separating them. Complete variable domain (other parts from reference TRBV7-2 and TRBJ2-1): GAGVSQSPSNKVTEKGKDVELRCDPISGHTALYWYRQSLGQGLEFLIYFQGNSAPDKSGLPSDRFSAERTGGSVSTLTIQRTQQEDSAVYLCASSLAQDEQFFGPGTRLTVL.

The gene calls are TRBV27 and TRBJ1-1; a weak D match, TRBD1 (5 bases). V was cut by 0 bases and J by 0 bases, with 11 bases left in between. Germline CDR1 reads MNHEY; CDR2 reads SMNVEV (reference sequence). The CDR3 consists of 16 residues. The CDR3 region is CASSLSKGFMNTEAFF. In nucleotides, the CDR3 is TGTGCCAGCAGTTTATCGAAGGGGTTCATGAACACTGAAGCTTTCTTT.

The gene calls are TRBV7-2 and TRBJ1-2; the D is unclear. CDR3 length: 12 amino acids. Looked up from germline, CDR1 is SGHTA and CDR2 is FQGNSA. Trimming took 0 bases from V and 5 from J, leaving 4 bases between them. CDR3 coding DNA: TGTGCCAGCAGCTTAGCCGGGTATGGCTACACCTTC. Translated: CASSLAGYGYTF.

This clone was observed a few times. The chain uses TRBV6-5 and TRBJ1-2; TRBD1 agrees at 7 bases. Germline V gene sequence: CDR1 MNHEY, CDR2 SVGAGI. The junction had 17 bases not matched to a gene; V was cut back by 2 bases and J by 14 bases. CDR3 length equals 15 residues. The CDR3 coding sequence is TGTGCCAGCAGTTACCCCAGGGGGATCCTCTTAGGCGAAACCTTC. Its translation: CASSYPRGILLGETF.

This clone was detected only a few times. The chain recombines TRBV3-1 (or the pseudogene TRBV3-2) with TRBJ1-6; 7 bases line up with TRBD1. The length of the CDR3 is 13 residues. The V gene end was trimmed by 8 bases and the J gene end by 7 bases; junction bases not matched to a gene: 5. Germline loops: CDR1 LGHDT, CDR2 YNNKEL (reference sequence). The CDR3 region has the DNA TGTGCCAGCGGCGACAGGGCAAATTCACCCCTCCACTTT. Its protein is CASGDRANSPLHF.

This clone was observed a handful of times. The chain has TRBV5-1 and TRBJ1-2, with D perhaps TRBD1 (5 bases). Trimming took off 2 bases at V and 0 bases at J, with 11 bases between the two ends. This CDR3 spans 15 amino acids. Germline lookup yields CDR1 SGHRS and CDR2 YFSETQ. CDR3 in amino acids: CASSLSGSPNYGYTF. CDR3 bases: TGCGCCAGCAGCTTATCAGGGTCCCCTAACTATGGCTACACCTTC.

The chain couples TRBV7-9 to TRBJ2-3; no reliable D call. The CDR3 covers 14 residues. Germline V lookup: CDR1 SEHNR, CDR2 FQNEAQ (reference sequence). V was cut by 2 bases and J by 5 bases, with 11 bases left in between. The CDR3 region has the DNA TGTGCCAGCAGCTTAATCTCCGCCGGAGATACGCAGTATTTT. Translating it yields CASSLISAGDTQYF.

V is TRBV6-5 and J is TRBJ1-5; weak D call: TRBD1 (5 bases). Looked up from germline, CDR1 is MNHEY and CDR2 is SVGAGI. This CDR3 is built from 13 residues. Trimming shortened V by 5 bases and J by 1 base, and 6 bases separated the two germline ends. The CDR3 here is CASSRTSNQPQHF. The CDR3 DNA reads as TGTGCCAGCAGTAGGACAAGCAATCAGCCCCAGCATTTT.

This clone was recorded only once. In the same sample, other DNA sequences code for this CDR3. The genes are TRBV3-1 (or the pseudogene TRBV3-2) and TRBJ1-1; no definite D call. V was clipped by 1 base and J by 1 base, with 7 bases between them. Germline V gives CDR1 LGHDT, CDR2 YNNKEL (reference sequence). This CDR3 has 14 residues. CDR3 in amino acids: CASSQVLENTEAFF. The CDR3 DNA reads TGTGCCAGCAGCCAAGTATTAGAGAACACTGAAGCTTTCTTT.

The J gene is TRBJ2-7, the V gene TRBV25-1; unclear D gene. The germline V and J ends were trimmed by 6 bases and 0 bases, with 6 bases remaining between them. From germline, CDR1 is MGHDK and CDR2 SYGVNS. This CDR3 contains 12 residues. The CDR3 nucleotides read TGTGCCAGCAGATTAAACTCCTACGAGCAGTACTTC. Encoded protein: CASRLNSYEQYF.

The chain employs TRBV6-5 and TRBJ2-7, with D perhaps matching TRBD1 (5 bases). The CDR3 spans 14 residues. Trimming pared 7 bases from V and 0 bases from J, leaving 13 bases between. Per the germline V gene, CDR1 is MNHEY and CDR2 is SVGAGI. CDR3 in amino acids: CASKVNRRSYEQYF. The CDR3 region has the DNA TGTGCCAGCAAGGTTAACAGGCGCTCCTACGAGCAGTACTTC.

The CDR3 protein is CATEQGGGYTF. The CDR3 DNA is TGTGCCACGGAACAGGGTGGCGGCTACACCTTC. This chain connects TRBV6-5 to TRBJ1-2; D may be TRBD1 (6 bases). The CDR3 is made up of 11 amino acids. Germline V gives CDR1 MNHEY, CDR2 SVGAGI. The germline V and J ends were trimmed by 10 bases and 8 bases, with 14 bases remaining between them.

The J gene is TRBJ1-6, the V gene TRBV11-2; 8 positions match TRBD1. Germline-derived CDR1 and CDR2 are SGHAT and FQNNGV. The V and J ends lost 3 bases and 0 bases, in that order; junction bases with no gene match: 4. CDR3 length equals 17 residues. The CDR3 DNA sequence: TGTGCCAGCAGCTTCACAGGGGGGAGCTCCTATAATTCACCCCTCCACTTT. Its translation is CASSFTGGSSYNSPLHF.

The CDR3 region is CASSYSTGGPKETQYF. CDR3 nucleotide sequence: TGTGCCAGCAGTTACTCGACCGGGGGGCCGAAAGAGACCCAGTACTTC. J is TRBJ2-5 and V is TRBV6-5; tentative D call: TRBD2 (7 bases). With 0 bases removed from V and 3 bases from J, the gap between germline ends came to 14 bases. Germline-derived CDR1 and CDR2 are MNHEY and SVGAGI. This CDR3 spans 16 amino acids.

This clone was seen a handful of times. The rearrangement joins TRBV7-6 to TRBJ1-4; D gene ambiguous. Trimming removed 5 bases from V and 0 bases from J, with 13 bases in between. CDR1 SGHVS and CDR2 FNYEAQ come from the germline V gene. This CDR3 is built from 16 residues. CDR3: CASSPLGGATNEKLFF. The CDR3, as DNA: TGTGCCAGCAGCCCCCTCGGTGGAGCAACTAATGAAAAACTGTTTTTT. The whole variable domain, remainder taken from reference TRBV7-6 and TRBJ1-4, is GAGVSQSPRYKVTKRGQDVALRCDPISGHVSLYWYRQALGQGPEFLTYFNYEAQQDKSGLPNDRFSAERPEGSISTLTIQRTEQRDSAMYRCASSPLGGATNEKLFFGSGTQLSVL.

The chain employs TRBV7-2 and TRBJ2-5, with D possibly TRBD1 on 6 matching bases. V was trimmed by 7 bases and J by 5 bases, leaving 14 bases between them. The CDR3 extends over 13 amino acids. Germline CDR1 SGHTA, CDR2 FQGNSA. CDR3 bases: TGTGCCAGCAAACAGGGACGACAGGAGACCCAGTACTTC. Translated, it gives CASKQGRQETQYF.

The chain combines TRBV7-2 with TRBJ1-2; no definite D call. From germline, CDR1 is SGHTA and CDR2 FQGNSA. The CDR3 loop spans 15 amino acids. V was trimmed by 5 bases and J by 5 bases, leaving 18 bases between them. The CDR3 here is CASSLSDILGYGYTF. The CDR3 coding sequence is TGTGCCAGCAGCCTTTCCGACATCCTTGGGTATGGCTACACCTTC.

This clone was detected only once. The J gene is TRBJ2-1, the V gene TRBV7-9, with a weak D call TRBD2 (6 bases). V dropped 3 bases and J dropped 2 bases, with 11 bases sitting between them. Germline V gives CDR1 SEHNR, CDR2 FQNEAQ (reference sequence). The CDR3 extends over 15 amino acids. Here the CDR3 reads CASSLRGAPYNEQFF. CDR3 DNA: TGTGCCAGCAGCTTGCGCGGGGCCCCCTACAATGAGCAGTTCTTC.

This clone was detected only a few times. The rearrangement joins TRBV10-2 to TRBJ1-2; 7 bases align to TRBD1. There are 13 residues in the CDR3. CDR1 is WSHSY and CDR2 is SAAADI in the germline V gene. Unmatched junction bases numbered 6, after V lost 6 bases and J lost 5 bases. This chain's CDR3 is CASSRDREYGYTF. The CDR3 DNA is TGCGCCAGCAGCCGCGACAGGGAATATGGCTACACCTTC.

This clone has just a few counts. V usage is TRBV5-5 and J usage is TRBJ1-3; 7 nucleotides line up with TRBD1. The CDR3 covers 15 residues. The V gene's germline CDR1 is SGHKS and CDR2 YYEKEE (reference sequence). V dropped 3 bases and J dropped 0; count of bases not matched to a gene: 3. The CDR3 coding sequence is TGTGCCAGCAGCTGGGGGACAGTCTCTGGAAACACCATATATTTT. Translated: CASSWGTVSGNTIYF.

The J gene is TRBJ1-6, the V gene TRBV4-2, with D maybe TRBD1 (5 bases). Germline-derived CDR1 and CDR2 are LGHNA and YNFKEQ. V was pared by 1 base and J by 2 bases, with 9 bases between. This CDR3 comprises 16 residues. Here the CDR3 reads CASSQVTTAYNSPLHF. Here the CDR3 DNA reads TGTGCCAGCAGCCAAGTCACGACAGCCTATAATTCACCCCTCCACTTT.